What follows are 23 T cell receptor beta chains derived from one specimen sequenced in a study of cytomegalovirus exposure and HLA in healthy donors. A multiplex PCR was run with 60 Vbeta primers and 13 Jbeta primers. Libraries were prepared by immunoSEQ multiplex PCR; TCRdb keeps only in-frame clonotypes and omits some of them. The sample yields roughly 130,000 clones, roughly 78% seen once. Sequences were obtained from PBMCs. The receptors were sampled from a man between 25 and 39 years old in good health and CMV-seronegative.

This clone was seen a single time. This chain connects TRBV27 to TRBJ2-3; D gene ambiguous. The germline V gene encodes CDR1 MNHEY and CDR2 SMNVEV (reference sequence). V lost 2 bases, J lost 0 bases, and 3 bases lay in between. The CDR3 consists of 13 residues. The CDR3 protein is CASSLRSTDTQYF. CDR3 DNA: TGTGCCAGCAGTTTACGTAGCACAGATACGCAGTATTTT.

The chain links TRBV2 to TRBJ2-3; tentative D call: TRBD1 (6 bases). The CDR3 spans 13 residues. Germline CDR1 reads SNHLY; CDR2 reads FYNNEI. Trimming stripped 6 bases from V and 5 bases from J, with 12 bases between. In DNA, the CDR3 is TGTGCCAGCAGAGTACTAGGGGGAGATACGCAGTATTTT. Encoded protein: CASRVLGGDTQYF.

This clone came up once. The V and J genes are TRBV11-2 and TRBJ1-1; tentatively, D is TRBD1 (6 bases). The germline V and J ends were trimmed by 4 bases and 1 base, with 7 bases remaining between them. The CDR3 is 13 amino acids. The germline gives CDR1 SGHAT, CDR2 FQNNGV. The CDR3 is CASSSDRNTEAFF. CDR3 nucleotide sequence: TGTGCCAGCAGCTCGGACAGGAACACTGAAGCTTTCTTT. The entire variable domain, with the rest obtained from reference TRBV11-2 and TRBJ1-1, is as follows: EAGVAQSPRYKIIEKRQSVAFWCNPISGHATLYWYQQILGQGPKLLIQFQNNGVVDDSQLPKDRFSAERLKGVDSTLKIQPAKLEDSAVYLCASSSDRNTEAFFGQGTRLTVV.

This chain joins TRBV4-3 and TRBJ2-7, with 9 bases that match TRBD2. After removal of 0 bases from V and 0 bases from J, the junction contained 6 bases not matched to a gene. CDR1 and CDR2 (germline): LGHNA, YSLEER. The CDR3 runs 17 residues. This chain's CDR3 is CASSQDRASGASYEQYF. In DNA form, the CDR3 reads TGCGCCAGCAGCCAAGATCGGGCTAGCGGGGCCTCCTACGAGCAGTACTTC.

The rearrangement links TRBV30 to TRBJ1-1; 9 bases align to TRBD1. The ends lost 3 bases at V and 0 bases at J; junction bases unmatched: 17. Looked up from germline, CDR1 is GTSNPN and CDR2 is SVGIG (reference sequence). The CDR3 is made up of 19 amino acids. The DNA of the CDR3 is TGTGCCTGGAGCGGCTTCCGGGACAGGGCATCTTGGATGAACACTGAAGCTTTCTTT. As protein: CAWSGFRDRASWMNTEAFF.

The chain combines TRBV7-2 with TRBJ2-5; 13 nucleotides match TRBD2. Germline V gives CDR1 SGHTA, CDR2 FQGNSA. J was trimmed by 5 bases and V by 5 bases; bases with no gene match: 5. The CDR3 totals 15 residues. CDR3 protein: CASSGGLAGVETQYF. The CDR3 nucleotides are TGTGCCAGCAGCGGAGGACTAGCGGGAGTTGAGACCCAGTACTTC.

V gene TRBV5-5 combines with J gene TRBJ2-3; no clear D. Germline V gene sequence: CDR1 SGHKS, CDR2 YYEKEE (reference sequence). The CDR3 covers 15 residues. Between the trimmed V and J ends, which lost 0 bases and 0 bases, there was a span of 8 bases. In nucleotides, the CDR3 is TGTGCCAGCAGCTTGGGGCAGCGTAGCACAGATACGCAGTATTTT. Translation: CASSLGQRSTDTQYF.

This chain uses TRBV28 with TRBJ1-1; TRBD1 might be the D (6 bases). Trimming left V 2 bases short and J 0 bases short, with 10 bases between. This CDR3 spans 15 amino acids. CDR1 MDHEN and CDR2 SYDVKM come from the germline V gene. Written as DNA, the CDR3 is TGTGCCAGCAGTTTACTGGGGGCGATGAACACTGAAGCTTTCTTT. Protein product: CASSLLGAMNTEAFF.

The chain has TRBV19 and TRBJ1-5; weak D call: TRBD1 (6 bases). V lost 3 bases and J 1 base, leaving 13 bases between the germline ends. Germline CDR1 reads LNHDA; CDR2 reads SQIVND (reference sequence). This CDR3 has 16 residues. The CDR3 spells CASSIPSGASNQPQHF. For the CDR3, the DNA is TGTGCCAGTAGTATCCCATCAGGGGCGAGCAATCAGCCCCAGCATTTT. Full variable domain (missing parts from reference TRBV19 and TRBJ1-5): DGGITQSPKYLFRKEGQNVTLSCEQNLNHDAMYWYRQDPGQGLRLIYYSQIVNDFQKGDIAEGYSVSREKKESFPLTVTSAQKNPTAFYLCASSIPSGASNQPQHFGDGTRLSIL.

The CDR3 here is CASSSTSGKNSYNEQFF. DNA of the CDR3: TGTGCCAGCAGCTCCACTAGCGGCAAGAACTCCTACAATGAGCAGTTCTTC. V gene TRBV7-6 combines with J gene TRBJ2-1, with TRBD2 matching over 8 bases. With V trimmed by 4 bases and J by 0 bases, 8 bases remained unmatched. CDR3 size: 17 residues. The germline V gene encodes CDR1 SGHVS and CDR2 FNYEAQ.

The V gene is TRBV7-7, the J gene TRBJ2-1, with 13 bases lining up with TRBD2. From germline, CDR1 is SSHAT and CDR2 FNYEAQ (reference sequence). The CDR3 consists of 16 residues. Trimming at V came to 5 bases and at J to 7 bases, leaving 8 bases not matched to a gene. The CDR3 here is CASSALGLAGWNEQFF. DNA for the CDR3: TGTGCCAGCAGCGCGCTGGGACTAGCGGGATGGAATGAGCAGTTCTTC.

The chain couples TRBV5-6 to TRBJ2-5; TRBD2 agrees at 9 bases. The DNA end favors TRBJ2-7, so the J call may be wrong. CDR3 length equals 16 residues. The germline V gene has CDR1 SGHDT and CDR2 YYEEEE. CDR3: CASSFTLAGPSYEQYF. The DNA for the CDR3 is TGTGCCAGCAGCTTTACTCTAGCGGGACCTTCCTACGAGCAGTACTTC.

This rearrangement joins TRBV9 to TRBJ2-1; a possible D gene is TRBD1 (6 bases). The CDR3 consists of 15 residues. Germline CDR1 and CDR2: SGDLS and YYNGEE. Between the trimmed V and J ends, which lost 2 bases and 3 bases, there was a span of 12 bases. The CDR3 region is CASSVGDTYYNEQFF. The CDR3, as DNA: TGTGCCAGCAGCGTTGGGGACACTTACTACAATGAGCAGTTCTTC.

The gene calls are TRBV5-1 and TRBJ2-7, with 11 bases lining up with TRBD2. Trimming removed 7 bases from V and 6 bases from J; junction bases left unmatched: 12. CDR3 size: 15 residues. Germline V CDR1 and CDR2: SGHRS, YFSETQ. CDR3 in amino acids: CASALGLAGGAEQYF. For the CDR3, the DNA is TGCGCCAGCGCCCTTGGCCTAGCGGGAGGCGCCGAGCAGTACTTC.

The gene calls are TRBV27 and TRBJ2-7, with 8 bases identical to TRBD1. V gave up 5 bases and J gave up 4 bases; unmatched junction bases: 7. The CDR3 has 14 residues. CDR1 is MNHEY and CDR2 is SMNVEV in the germline V gene (reference sequence). CDR3 nucleotides: TGTGCCAGCAGTACCCAGGACAGGGAGTACGAGCAGTACTTC. Amino acids: CASSTQDREYEQYF.

This clone was counted a few times. This chain's CDR3 is CASTKRLAGGWEQYF. In DNA form, the CDR3 reads TGTGCCAGCACTAAGCGACTAGCGGGAGGGTGGGAGCAGTACTTC. The rearrangement links TRBV6-5 to TRBJ2-7; 14 bases fit TRBD2. V lost 7 bases and J lost 7; bases outside the gene matches: 9. The V gene's germline CDR1 is MNHEY and CDR2 SVGAGI. The CDR3 runs 15 residues.

The genes are TRBV9 and TRBJ2-2, with D tentatively TRBD2 (5 bases). V gave up 4 bases and J gave up 0 bases, with 13 bases separating them. The CDR3 is 16 residues long. Germline CDR1 and CDR2: SGDLS and YYNGEE. CDR3 in amino acids: CASSPSLRANTGELFF. CDR3 nucleotides: TGTGCCAGCAGCCCCAGCTTGCGGGCGAACACCGGGGAGCTGTTTTTT.

V is TRBV10-1 and J is TRBJ2-7; TRBD2 aligns across 11 bases. Germline V gives CDR1 WNHNN, CDR2 SYGVQD (reference sequence). Trimming cost V 2 bases and J 6 bases; bases outside gene matches: 3. The CDR3 is 14 amino acids. CDR3 amino acids: CASSEGLAGGEQYF. CDR3 DNA: TGCGCCAGCAGTGAGGGTCTAGCGGGAGGCGAGCAGTACTTC.

The J gene is TRBJ2-4, the V gene TRBV7-2, with D possibly being TRBD1 (6 bases). Germline V gene data show CDR1 as SGHTA and CDR2 as FQGNSA. Trimming removed 4 bases from V and 0 bases from J, with 13 bases in between. The CDR3 covers 16 residues. CDR3 in amino acids: CASSYGTRLAKNIQYF. The CDR3 coding sequence is TGTGCCAGCAGCTACGGGACAAGGCTAGCCAAAAACATTCAGTACTTC. Together with reference TRBV7-2 and TRBJ2-4, the CDR3 gives the full variable domain: GAGVSQSPSNKVTEKGKDVELRCDPISGHTALYWYRQSLGQGLEFLIYFQGNSAPDKSGLPSDRFSAERTGGSVSTLTIQRTQQEDSAVYLCASSYGTRLAKNIQYFGAGTRLSVL.

V is TRBV10-3 and J is TRBJ2-7; D might be TRBD1 (6 bases). With 3 bases removed from V and 5 bases from J, the gap between germline ends came to 17 bases. The germline V gene has CDR1 ENHRY and CDR2 SYGVKD. The CDR3 contains 15 residues. CDR3 DNA sequence: TGTGCCATCAGTGATTCATGGCAGGGGCATAACGAGCAGTACTTC. Its translation: CAISDSWQGHNEQYF.

This CDR3 reads CASSRQVGTEAFF. The CDR3 region has the DNA TGCGCCAGCAGTCGACAGGTGGGGACTGAAGCTTTCTTT. The chain carries TRBV10-2 and TRBJ1-1, with D maybe TRBD1 (6 bases). V lost 5 bases to trimming and J lost 5 bases, with 12 bases between them. Germline CDR1 reads WSHSY; CDR2 reads SAAADI. This CDR3 spans 13 amino acids.

The chain employs TRBV27 and TRBJ1-1, with D unclear. The CDR3 extends over 10 amino acids. Germline V gene sequence: CDR1 MNHEY, CDR2 SMNVEV (reference sequence). V lost 7 bases and J lost 5, with 5 bases in between. In nucleotides, the CDR3 is TGTGCCAGCATGAGAACTGAAGCTTTCTTT. Translating gives CASMRTEAFF.

This chain uses TRBV11-2 with TRBJ2-5, with TRBD1 matching over 9 bases. This CDR3 is built from 15 residues. Per germline, CDR1 SGHAT and CDR2 FQNNGV. V trimming: 5 bases; J trimming: 4 bases; junction bases outside the gene matches: 8. The CDR3 spells CASSTGQGLRETQYF. The CDR3 DNA sequence: TGTGCCAGCAGCACGGGACAGGGACTTCGAGAGACCCAGTACTTC.